The rows below give T cell receptor beta chains drawn from one sample of a study of spatial heterogeneity in lung cancer. Via MiXCR, TCRdb re-called the 5' RACE reads, giving one row per CDR3 protein. The repertoire consists of under 45,000 distinct CDR3 sequences, with 6% to 9.5% occurring once and the leading ten covering 9.4%. Here the sequenced sample was PBMCs, taken at follow-up. The receptor set was obtained from a male donor with early-stage non-small cell lung cancer. The conserved cysteine and the conserved F or W are not part of the CDR3 here. A D gene is named only where the DNA matches it firmly.

J gene	V gene	D gene	CDR3 protein
TRBJ2-1	TRBV29-1	TRBD1	SVGAGQGIIDEQF
TRBJ2-1	TRBV5-6	NA	ASSPLTDDNEQF
TRBJ2-6	TRBV2	NA	ASSEGVGANVLT
TRBJ1-3	TRBV20-1	NA	SAGTGFGNTIY
TRBJ2-7	TRBV19	NA	ASPPGRGPYEQY
TRBJ2-1	TRBV2	NA	ASSALGGDEQF
TRBJ2-7	TRBV7-9	TRBD1	ASSLGADRGGHEQY
TRBJ2-1	TRBV7-9	NA	ASSPQAGRSYNEQF
TRBJ2-1	TRBV2	NA	ASSTSSYNEQF
TRBJ2-3	TRBV24-1	TRBD2	ATSAGGDYTDTQY
TRBJ2-7	TRBV29-1	TRBD1	SVEWDSTYEQY
TRBJ2-5	TRBV18	NA	AGSPGPEAGEETQY
TRBJ1-2	TRBV18	TRBD1	ASSLSRPGQGSFGGYT
TRBJ2-2	TRBV12-3/TRBV12-4	NA	ASSFSAANTGELF
TRBJ1-6	TRBV20-1	TRBD1	SARDMGQPASSYNSPLH
TRBJ1-5	TRBV6-2/TRBV6-3	NA	ASSFVGQPQH
TRBJ2-1	TRBV20-1	TRBD2	SARSGAGANEQF
TRBJ1-2	TRBV12-3/TRBV12-4	NA	ASSLRGYGYT
TRBJ2-3	TRBV23-1	NA	ASRPPEVGVPNAQY
TRBJ1-3	TRBV30	NA	AWSSGSGNTIY
TRBJ2-7	TRBV5-4	NA	ASSVGDEQY
TRBJ2-1	TRBV29-1	NA	SVGDGPYNEQF
TRBJ2-1	TRBV3-1	NA	ASSDSFGYNEQF
TRBJ2-5	TRBV12-3/TRBV12-4	NA	ASSPQGNQETQY
TRBJ1-6	TRBV5-8	NA	ASSFSGELGLALH
TRBJ2-1	TRBV6-2/TRBV6-3	NA	ASSYSRGGKPEQF
TRBJ2-7	TRBV5-1	NA	ASSLPEDEQY
TRBJ1-2	TRBV7-2	TRBD1	ASSRLRDSYGYT
TRBJ1-1	TRBV29-1	TRBD1	SVEGQQNTEAF
TRBJ1-5	TRBV12-3/TRBV12-4	NA	ASSLAGGLRNQPQH
TRBJ1-5	TRBV2	NA	ASSEAWNQPQH
TRBJ2-5	TRBV5-1	NA	ASSLDQGPRY
TRBJ2-1	TRBV7-2	NA	ALEGGYNEQF
TRBJ2-7	TRBV29-1	NA	SVGTDYEQY
TRBJ2-5	TRBV5-1	TRBD1	ASSLLPGQKETQY
TRBJ2-1	TRBV19	TRBD2	ASSIGWGGGPHPSYNEQF
TRBJ2-5	TRBV11-2	NA	ASSLYQTQY
TRBJ1-5	TRBV6-2/TRBV6-3	NA	ASSLALNSNQPQH
TRBJ1-4	TRBV4-2	TRBD1	ASSQGTGGPEKLF
TRBJ2-7	TRBV13	TRBD2	ASRVTSGSSYEQY
TRBJ2-7	TRBV4-2	NA	ASSPPDSTSYEQY
TRBJ2-3	TRBV5-1	NA	ASSLAGTDTQY
TRBJ2-7	TRBV11-2	NA	ASSLEPQNEQY
TRBJ2-2	TRBV7-2	NA	ASSRAGNTGELF
TRBJ1-5	TRBV6-1	NA	ASKEPGAPSNQPQH
TRBJ1-2	TRBV10-3	NA	AISESTGPIYGYT
TRBJ2-5	TRBV7-2	NA	ASSLGLVWETQY